Listed below are T cell receptor beta chains from one sample, sequenced in a study of control samples from healthy donors and cancer patients. Assay used: immunoSEQ multiplex PCR; TCRdb lists only in-frame clones, some missing. Of approximately 94,000 clones in the sample, about 88% were seen once. Sequencing was performed on blood. These receptors were taken from a woman between 45 and 65 years old in good health. CDR3s include the opening cysteine and the closing phenylalanine or tryptophan. Fields, in order: J gene, D gene, V gene, clone size, CDR3 DNA, CDR3 protein. D genes are given only for firm matches. Expanded clones get a size class; other rows say once, few or many, or leave the size out.

j_gene: TRBJ2-2
d_gene: TRBD2
v_gene: TRBV10-3
abundance: NA
CDR3nt: TGTGCCATCAGTGCGCAACTAGCGGCAGCGAGCACCGGGGAGCTGTTTTTT
CDR3aa: CAISAQLAAASTGELFF

j_gene: TRBJ1-3
d_gene: NA
v_gene: TRBV7-9
abundance: NA
CDR3nt: TGTGCCAGCAGCTCCCCCGAGACAGGCCAGTCTGGAAACACCATATATTTT
CDR3aa: CASSSPETGQSGNTIYF

j_gene: TRBJ2-5
d_gene: TRBD1
v_gene: TRBV6-2/TRBV6-3
abundance: NA
CDR3nt: TGTGCCAGCAGTTACCCTTACAGGGGGCAAGAGACCCAGTACTTC
CDR3aa: CASSYPYRGQETQYF

j_gene: TRBJ2-7
d_gene: TRBD1
v_gene: TRBV4-2
abundance: NA
CDR3nt: TGTGCCAGCAGCCAAACGACAGGGGGATACGAGCAGTACTTC
CDR3aa: CASSQTTGGYEQYF

j_gene: TRBJ1-1
d_gene: NA
v_gene: TRBV27
abundance: once
CDR3nt: TGTGCCAGCGGGCACCGGGACACTGAAGCTTTCTTT
CDR3aa: CASGHRDTEAFF

j_gene: TRBJ2-1
d_gene: NA
v_gene: TRBV30
abundance: once
CDR3nt: TGTGCCTGGACCGCCGGAGGATGGGATGAGCAGTTCTTC
CDR3aa: CAWTAGGWDEQFF

j_gene: TRBJ2-3
d_gene: TRBD2
v_gene: TRBV9
abundance: NA
CDR3nt: TGTGCCAGCAGCGCCTTAGTTAGCGGGAGTCTTGATACGCAGTATTTT
CDR3aa: CASSALVSGSLDTQYF

j_gene: TRBJ2-5
d_gene: TRBD2
v_gene: TRBV9
abundance: NA
CDR3nt: TGTGCCAGCAGCGTAGGGGGACTAGCGGGACAAGAGACCCAGTACTTC
CDR3aa: CASSVGGLAGQETQYF

j_gene: TRBJ1-5
d_gene: NA
v_gene: TRBV19
abundance: NA
CDR3nt: TGTGCCAGTAGTATAGAAGGCAATCAGCCCCAGCATTTT
CDR3aa: CASSIEGNQPQHF

j_gene: TRBJ1-2
d_gene: TRBD1
v_gene: TRBV7-9
abundance: NA
CDR3nt: TGTGCCAGCAGCTTCGGACAGGATCGAACCTTC
CDR3aa: CASSFGQDRTF

j_gene: TRBJ1-2
d_gene: NA
v_gene: TRBV12-3/TRBV12-4
abundance: NA
CDR3nt: TGTGCCAGCAGTTTAGGGAGGACGGGTGGCTACACCTTC
CDR3aa: CASSLGRTGGYTF

j_gene: TRBJ1-1
d_gene: TRBD1
v_gene: TRBV4-3
abundance: NA
CDR3nt: TGCGCCAGCAGCTGGGACAGGGAGGCTGAAGCTTTCTTT
CDR3aa: CASSWDREAEAFF

j_gene: TRBJ1-1
d_gene: NA
v_gene: TRBV5-1
abundance: NA
CDR3nt: TGCGCCAGCATAGCTCGACCGGGGATGAACACTGAAGCTTTCTTT
CDR3aa: CASIARPGMNTEAFF

j_gene: TRBJ2-2
d_gene: TRBD1
v_gene: TRBV7-3
abundance: NA
CDR3nt: TGTGCCAGCAGCTCTCCCGGGACAGGCGCCGGGGAGCTGTTTTTT
CDR3aa: CASSSPGTGAGELFF

j_gene: TRBJ2-1
d_gene: TRBD2
v_gene: TRBV6-2/TRBV6-3
abundance: NA
CDR3nt: TGTGCCAGCAGTTACGCGGGACTAGCGGGAGTCCGGCAGTTCTTC
CDR3aa: CASSYAGLAGVRQFF

j_gene: TRBJ1-6
d_gene: NA
v_gene: TRBV4-1
abundance: NA
CDR3nt: TGCGCCAGCAGCCAAAGGGCCGGCCAAAATTCACCCCTCCACTTT
CDR3aa: CASSQRAGQNSPLHF

j_gene: TRBJ1-6
d_gene: TRBD1
v_gene: TRBV27
abundance: NA
CDR3nt: TGTGCCAGCAGCCTGTCCGGGACAGGGGGATCACCCCTCCACTTT
CDR3aa: CASSLSGTGGSPLHF

j_gene: TRBJ2-1
d_gene: TRBD1
v_gene: TRBV3-1/TRBV3-2
abundance: NA
CDR3nt: TGTGCCAGCAGCCAATTACCGGGACAGGCGAAAGGATCCTACAATGAGCAGTTCTTC
CDR3aa: CASSQLPGQAKGSYNEQFF

j_gene: TRBJ1-2
d_gene: NA
v_gene: TRBV7-9
abundance: NA
CDR3nt: TGTGCCAGCAGCTTGACCGGACAGACAACTAACTATGGCTACACCTTC
CDR3aa: CASSLTGQTTNYGYTF

j_gene: TRBJ2-2
d_gene: NA
v_gene: TRBV6-4
abundance: NA
CDR3nt: TGTGCCAGCAGTGACTCGACAGGAATCGGGGAGCTGTTTTTT
CDR3aa: CASSDSTGIGELFF

j_gene: TRBJ1-6
d_gene: NA
v_gene: TRBV30
abundance: NA
CDR3nt: TGTGCCTGGAGTGAAACAGGTTCTACCCCCCTCCACTTT
CDR3aa: CAWSETGSTPLHF

j_gene: TRBJ2-3
d_gene: TRBD2
v_gene: TRBV25-1
abundance: NA
CDR3nt: TGTGCCAGCAGTGACCCCCTGGGGGAGCGGGGGGCAGATACGCAGTATTTT
CDR3aa: CASSDPLGERGADTQYF

j_gene: TRBJ1-2
d_gene: NA
v_gene: TRBV6-5
abundance: few
CDR3nt: TGTGCCAGCAGTTACGGGACGGTGCCCTATGGCTACACCTTC
CDR3aa: CASSYGTVPYGYTF

j_gene: TRBJ2-3
d_gene: NA
v_gene: TRBV4-3
abundance: NA
CDR3nt: TGCGCCAGCAGCCAAGATCGTGGGAACGGGGGCACAGATACGCAGTATTTT
CDR3aa: CASSQDRGNGGTDTQYF

j_gene: TRBJ2-5
d_gene: NA
v_gene: TRBV18
abundance: few
CDR3nt: TGTGCCAGCTCATCAATTCATGACAGGAGGCAAGAGACCCAGTACTTC
CDR3aa: CASSSIHDRRQETQYF

j_gene: TRBJ1-2
d_gene: NA
v_gene: TRBV7-2
abundance: once
CDR3nt: TGTGCCAGCAGCACCCCCACCGGGACGATTCAGCAAGGCTACACCTTC
CDR3aa: CASSTPTGTIQQGYTF

j_gene: TRBJ1-2
d_gene: NA
v_gene: TRBV11-2
abundance: NA
CDR3nt: TGTGCCAGCAGCCCCCCCCCGCGGTACTATGGCTACACCTTC
CDR3aa: CASSPPPRYYGYTF

j_gene: TRBJ2-6
d_gene: NA
v_gene: TRBV18
abundance: once
CDR3nt: TGTGCCAGCTCACCGCTTCCCCCGACATTTCCCACCTCTGGGGCCAACGTCCTGACTTTC
CDR3aa: CASSPLPPTFPTSGANVLTF

j_gene: TRBJ2-4
d_gene: TRBD2
v_gene: TRBV3-1/TRBV3-2
abundance: NA
CDR3nt: TGTGCCAGCAGCCAAGAGGCTAGCGGGAGACGGGCCAAAAACATTCAGTACTTC
CDR3aa: CASSQEASGRRAKNIQYF

j_gene: TRBJ2-3
d_gene: NA
v_gene: TRBV27
abundance: NA
CDR3nt: TGTGCCAGCAGTTCCCGGAGGATAGCGGACGGCACAGATACGCAGTATTTT
CDR3aa: CASSSRRIADGTDTQYF

j_gene: TRBJ1-2
d_gene: NA
v_gene: TRBV29-1
abundance: once
CDR3nt: TGCAGCGTCGGATTTGGGGGACTTTACTATGGCTACACCTTC
CDR3aa: CSVGFGGLYYGYTF

j_gene: TRBJ1-5
d_gene: NA
v_gene: TRBV5-1
abundance: NA
CDR3nt: TGCGCCAGCAGCTTACTGGGGGATTCAAATCAGCCCCAGCATTTT
CDR3aa: CASSLLGDSNQPQHF

j_gene: TRBJ1-2
d_gene: NA
v_gene: TRBV29-1
abundance: once
CDR3nt: TGCAGCGTAACAGGGCATACCTATGGCTACACCTTC
CDR3aa: CSVTGHTYGYTF

j_gene: TRBJ1-5
d_gene: TRBD1
v_gene: TRBV10-2
abundance: NA
CDR3nt: TGCGCCAGCAGTGAGACGGCAGGGGGTGGCAATCAGCCCCAGCATTTT
CDR3aa: CASSETAGGGNQPQHF

j_gene: TRBJ1-5
d_gene: NA
v_gene: TRBV7-2
abundance: NA
CDR3nt: TGTGCCAGCAGCCCAGGAGGGGGGGATCAGCCCCAGCATTTT
CDR3aa: CASSPGGGDQPQHF

j_gene: TRBJ2-2
d_gene: TRBD2
v_gene: TRBV5-1
abundance: few
CDR3nt: TGCGCCAGCAGCTTGAGCCTAGCGGGGGCCGGGAACGGGGAGCTGTTTTTT
CDR3aa: CASSLSLAGAGNGELFF

j_gene: TRBJ2-2
d_gene: TRBD1
v_gene: TRBV4-1
abundance: once
CDR3nt: TGCGCCAGCAGGAGGGGGCCCACCGGGGAGCTGTTTTTT
CDR3aa: CASRRGPTGELFF

j_gene: TRBJ1-2
d_gene: NA
v_gene: TRBV6-5
abundance: NA
CDR3nt: TGTGCCAGCAGCTCCATTGAGAAAGCCTATGGCTACACCTTC
CDR3aa: CASSSIEKAYGYTF

j_gene: TRBJ2-3
d_gene: TRBD2
v_gene: TRBV6-4
abundance: NA
CDR3nt: TGTGCCAGCAGTCCGAGCGGGAGGGTTACAGATACGCAGTATTTT
CDR3aa: CASSPSGRVTDTQYF

j_gene: TRBJ2-7
d_gene: NA
v_gene: TRBV27
abundance: NA
CDR3nt: TGTGCCAGCAGTTTAGGCAGGTCCTACGAGCAGTACTTC
CDR3aa: CASSLGRSYEQYF

j_gene: TRBJ1-2
d_gene: NA
v_gene: TRBV5-4
abundance: once
CDR3nt: TGTGCCAGCAGCGGCACAGGAACGGGGAACCGGGGCTACACCTTC
CDR3aa: CASSGTGTGNRGYTF

j_gene: TRBJ2-1
d_gene: TRBD2
v_gene: TRBV5-4
abundance: NA
CDR3nt: TGTGCCAGCAGCTTGGCCCCCGGGACTAGAAACCATGAGCAGTTCTTC
CDR3aa: CASSLAPGTRNHEQFF

j_gene: TRBJ1-2
d_gene: NA
v_gene: TRBV29-1
abundance: medium-sized
CDR3nt: TGCAGCTCCGTCGTGGGAAGCGGCTACACCTTC
CDR3aa: CSSVVGSGYTF

j_gene: TRBJ1-4
d_gene: TRBD1
v_gene: TRBV6-4
abundance: once
CDR3nt: TGTGCCAGCAGCCCAACGGGACAGAACGAAAAACTGTTTTTT
CDR3aa: CASSPTGQNEKLFF

j_gene: TRBJ2-1
d_gene: NA
v_gene: TRBV30
abundance: NA
CDR3nt: TGTGCCTGGAGTACCTCGGGCTATGAGCAGTTCTTC
CDR3aa: CAWSTSGYEQFF

j_gene: TRBJ2-5
d_gene: NA
v_gene: TRBV21-1
abundance: once
CDR3nt: TGTGCCAGCAGCAAAGCGAGGCGGGGCGAGACCCAGTACTTC
CDR3aa: CASSKARRGETQYF